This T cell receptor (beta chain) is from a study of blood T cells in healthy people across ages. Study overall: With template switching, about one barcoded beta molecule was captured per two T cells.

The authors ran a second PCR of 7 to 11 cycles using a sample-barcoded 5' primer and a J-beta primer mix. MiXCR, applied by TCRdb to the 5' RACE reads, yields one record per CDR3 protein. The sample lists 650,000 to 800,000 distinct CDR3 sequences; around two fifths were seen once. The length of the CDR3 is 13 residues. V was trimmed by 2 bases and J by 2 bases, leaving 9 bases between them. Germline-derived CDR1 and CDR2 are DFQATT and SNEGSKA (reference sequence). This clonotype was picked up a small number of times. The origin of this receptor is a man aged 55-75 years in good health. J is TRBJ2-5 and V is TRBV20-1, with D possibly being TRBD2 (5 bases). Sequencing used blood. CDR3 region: CSARQTIQETQYF. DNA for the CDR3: TGCAGTGCTAGACAGACTATACAAGAGACCCAGTACTTC.